Shown below are 2 T cell receptor beta chains from a single sample sequenced in a study of cytomegalovirus exposure and HLA in healthy donors. The study ran its PCR with 60 Vbeta and 13 Jbeta primers. Repertoires were generated with immunoSEQ multiplex PCR, while TCRdb's copy carries only in-frame clones and drops some. The sample lists 85,000 to 95,000 clones, over 60% occurring once. What was sequenced was PBMCs. The receptors stem from a man aged 30 to 45 in good health and CMV-seropositive.

The chain couples TRBV7-9 to TRBJ1-6; TRBD1 matches at 8 bases. The germline V gene encodes CDR1 SEHNR and CDR2 FQNEAQ (reference sequence). The CDR3 sequence is 16 residues long. V was clipped by 4 bases and J by 3 bases; unmatched bases: 5. The CDR3 region has the DNA TGTGCCAGCAGCTCCCGGGACAGGAACTATAATTCACCCCTCCACTTT. Amino acid sequence: CASSSRDRNYNSPLHF.

Only a few counts were recorded for this clone. The chain links TRBV4-1 to TRBJ2-5; 16 positions agree with TRBD2. CDR3 length equals 19 residues. Looked up from germline, CDR1 is MGHRA and CDR2 is YSYEKL. V lost 0 bases and J lost 5; bases outside the gene matches: 9. The CDR3 DNA sequence: TGCGCCAGCAGCCAAGATTACGGGACTAGCGGGGGGGCTGGGGAGACCCAGTACTTC. This translates into CASSQDYGTSGGAGETQYF.